This TCR beta chain was identified during a study of shared T cell receptors in the human thymus. Assay: immunoSEQ multiplex PCR; the TCRdb copy retains only in-frame clones and omits some. This sample carries 630,000 or so clones, about 87% of them seen once, and the ten largest clones take 0.0094%. The V gene's germline CDR1 is SGHAT and CDR2 FQNNGV. With 5 bases removed from V and 5 bases from J, the gap between germline ends came to 19 bases. The CDR3 consists of 15 residues. The sample was also reused in another study, on human thymus T cells. That paper adds: Donation was from healthy Finnish infants who were having corrective surgery that addressed congenital heart defects. Biased V and J segment usage appeared in thymus and peripheral blood. Unrelated people showed highly overlapping thymic repertoires, related research reported.

Sample: thymocytes. The sequence was collected from a boy under three years old with a congenital heart defect. The rearrangement uses TRBV11-2 and TRBJ2-7, with D maybe TRBD2 (5 bases). The CDR3 DNA follows: TGTGCCAGCAGCGTCGACCCTACTAGGGAACACGAGCAGTACTTC. This encodes CASSVDPTREHEQYF.